This section outlines one T cell receptor beta chain sequence together with its context. Its antigen is still unknown. No much larger clone is present one base from it, and per-base qualities are unavailable. This entry belongs to a study of T cell changes during pregnancy in multiple sclerosis (dated by TCRdb to the late 2010s). Looking at the study overall: The study examined how the T cell repertoire changed over the course of pregnancy in women with multiple sclerosis.

The receptor library was made with the immunoSEQ multiplex PCR assay. The clones in this table, taken by TCRdb from immuneACCESS, are in-frame only. Not every clone is retained; where verified, under half of the shortfall comes from an unresolved V gene, and the cause of the rest is unknown. The sample yields over 35,000 clones; 89% were counted once. About 0.51% of the sample is taken by the ten largest. CDR3 length: 15 amino acids, cysteine to phenylalanine. The kept DNA is CDR3 alone, 45 bases in frame from the first base. Relative to germline, V is missing 8 bases and J is missing 3 bases, with 8 bases of the junction outside any gene match. CDR1 and CDR2 are drawn from the germline V gene: LGHNA, YSLEER.

The rearrangement combines TRBV4-3 with TRBJ2-2, with 8 bases aligning to TRBD1. The sequences come from CD4+ T cells from peripheral blood mononuclear cells, collected in the first trimester of pregnancy. This receptor was identified in a female donor with multiple sclerosis, enrolled in a pregnancy study. In nucleotide form, the sequence is TGCGCCAGCGGATTAGGGACAGGCTACACCGGGGAGCTGTTTTTT. Translated, it reads CASGLGTGYTGELFF.